This T cell receptor (beta chain) was recorded in a study of control samples from healthy donors and cancer patients. The protocol was immunoSEQ multiplex PCR, while the TCRdb copy is restricted to in-frame clones and leaves out a portion. The table shows about 57,000 clones, with less than 95% occurring only once. The TCR sequence derives from a man aged 25 to 40 with colorectal cancer. Sequences were obtained from PBMCs.

CDR3 amino acids: CASSLGTDSYEQYF. The CDR3 coding sequence is TGCGCCAGCAGTTTAGGGACAGACTCCTACGAGCAGTACTTC. The chain combines TRBV10-2 with TRBJ2-7, with TRBD1 matching over 7 bases. This CDR3 region has 14 residues. The trim removed 5 bases at V and 0 bases at J, leaving 4 bases unmatched. Germline CDR1 reads WSHSY; CDR2 reads SAAADI.